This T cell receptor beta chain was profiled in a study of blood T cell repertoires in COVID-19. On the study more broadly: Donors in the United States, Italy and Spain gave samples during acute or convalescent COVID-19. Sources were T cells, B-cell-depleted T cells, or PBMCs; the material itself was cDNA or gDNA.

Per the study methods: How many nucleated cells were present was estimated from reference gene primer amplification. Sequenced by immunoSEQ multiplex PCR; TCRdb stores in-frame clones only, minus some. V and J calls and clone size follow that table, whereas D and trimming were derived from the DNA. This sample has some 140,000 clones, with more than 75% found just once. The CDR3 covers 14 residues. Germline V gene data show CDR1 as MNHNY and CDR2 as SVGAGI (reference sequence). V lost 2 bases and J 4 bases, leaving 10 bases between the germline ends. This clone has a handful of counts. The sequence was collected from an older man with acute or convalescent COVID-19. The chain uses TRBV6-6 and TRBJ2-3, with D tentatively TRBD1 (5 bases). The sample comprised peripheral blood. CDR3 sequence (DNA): TGTGCCAGCAGTTACAGGGGATGGGCAGATACGCAGTATTTT. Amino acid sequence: CASSYRGWADTQYF.